The source of this TCR beta chain is a study of blood T cell repertoires in COVID-19. Study-level background: The United States, Italy and Spain provided the acute and convalescent COVID-19 samples.

Trimming took 3 bases from V and 4 from J; bases not matched to a gene: 7. Looked up from germline, CDR1 is KGHSH and CDR2 is LQKENI. CDR3 length equals 15 residues. Authors' methods: Quantification of nucleated cells was approximated via reference gene primer amplification. Repertoires were generated with immunoSEQ multiplex PCR, while TCRdb's copy carries only in-frame clones and drops some. V and J calls and clone size are given by that table; D and trimming were obtained from the DNA. The profile shows about 210,000 clones, approximately 84% of them singletons. This receptor was identified in a woman aged 50 to 60 with active or convalescent COVID-19. The chain is built from TRBV18 and TRBJ1-2; 8 nucleotides agree with TRBD1. Sequencing was performed on peripheral blood. CDR3 amino acids: CASSPDRTGSYGYTF. The CDR3 nucleotides are TGTGCCAGCTCACCGGATCGGACAGGGAGCTATGGCTACACCTTC.